This T cell receptor beta chain was found in a study of long-term antiretroviral therapy in people with HIV. Whole-study results and caveats: For ART adherence, viral resistance and therapy changes, no data were available. Clones that expanded before ART (that is, prior to treatment) dominated the repertoire at all time points.

Version v3.0 of the immunoSEQ assay ran at survey level. Sequencing used immunoSEQ multiplex PCR; TCRdb keeps in-frame clones, though not all of them. In the table there are more than 20,000 clones, 81% of which are singletons. CDR1 MGHDK and CDR2 SYGVNS come from the germline V gene. With 3 bases clipped from V and 3 bases from J, the junction kept 5 bases outside the gene matches. This CDR3 has 16 residues. Concerning this clone itself: Its antigen is undetermined.

Amounts of about 0.9-11 million cryopreserved PBMC were held in the samples before DNA extraction. This clonotype was obtained from a woman aged 18-29 years with HIV. The chain uses TRBV25-1 and TRBJ2-2, with TRBD1 matching 9 bases. Sequencing was performed on unsorted PBMCs, taken at the start of antiretroviral therapy, before treatment. CDR3 nucleotides: TGTGCCAGCAGTGACCCGGGACAGGGAGACACCGGGGAGCTGTTTTTT. Translating it yields CASSDPGQGDTGELFF. The full variable domain, completed using reference TRBV25-1 and TRBJ2-2, is EADIYQTPRYLVIGTGKKITLECSQTMGHDKMYWYQQDPGMELHLIHYSYGVNSTEKGDLSSESTVSRIRTEHFPLTLESARPSHTSQYLCASSDPGQGDTGELFFGEGSRLTVL.